The 23 T cell receptor beta chains below all came from one sample that was sequenced in a study of blood T cell repertoires in COVID-19. The assay was immunoSEQ multiplex PCR, and TCRdb's table has in-frame clones only and misses some. Here the sample spans a few hundred thousand clones, about 86% being singletons. The specimen was peripheral blood. These TCRs come from a woman aged 60-70 years with COVID-19, enrolled during active disease.

The V call is TRBV7-2, the J call TRBJ2-5, with 9 bases fitting TRBD2. With 1 base clipped from V and 4 bases from J, the junction kept 7 bases outside the gene matches. CDR1 and CDR2 from the germline V gene are SGHTA and FQGNSA. The CDR3 runs 16 residues. The CDR3 DNA follows: TGTGCCAGCAGCTTAGTAGTCCTAGCGGGGCGAGAGACCCAGTACTTC. Encoded protein: CASSLVVLAGRETQYF.

This chain links TRBV18 with TRBJ2-1; D is perhaps TRBD2 (6 bases). The CDR3 is 15 residues long. The germline V and J ends were trimmed by 5 bases and 0 bases, with 11 bases remaining between them. Germline CDR1 and CDR2: KGHSH and LQKENI. The CDR3 region has the DNA TGTGCCAGCTCATCCGGGGGAAGCTCCTACAATGAGCAGTTCTTC. Protein product: CASSSGGSSYNEQFF. Full variable domain (remainder filled in from reference TRBV18 and TRBJ2-1): NAGVMQNPRHLVRRRGQEARLRCSPMKGHSHVYWYRQLPEEGLKFMVYLQKENIIDESGMPKERFSAEFPKEGPSILRIQQVVRGDSAAYFCASSSGGSSYNEQFFGPGTRLTVL.

This clone was observed a single time. The J gene is TRBJ2-1, the V gene TRBV9; 12 bases align to TRBD2. Trimming at V came to 9 bases and at J to 10 bases, leaving 8 bases not matched to a gene. The germline CDR1 and CDR2 sequences are SGDLS and YYNGEE. The CDR3 runs to 13 residues. The CDR3 nucleotides read TGTGCCAAACGGACTAGCGGGGAGACGGAGCAGTTCTTC. It is translated as CAKRTSGETEQFF.

The CDR3 here is CASSSSDTQYF. The CDR3 DNA reads TGTGCCAGCAGCTCCTCGGATACGCAGTATTTT. V gene TRBV11-2 combines with J gene TRBJ2-3; D is unresolved. With 4 bases removed from V and 6 bases from J, the gap between germline ends came to 5 bases. The length of the CDR3 is 11 residues. Germline V gene data show CDR1 as SGHAT and CDR2 as FQNNGV.

This chain uses TRBV19 with TRBJ1-1; D is unclear. Trimming stripped 11 bases from V and 5 bases from J, with 12 bases between. The germline CDR1 and CDR2 sequences are LNHDA and SQIVND (reference sequence). The CDR3 totals 11 residues. The CDR3 loop reads CAALRGTEAFF. Here the CDR3 DNA reads TGTGCCGCACTACGGGGAACTGAAGCTTTCTTT.

J is TRBJ2-7 and V is TRBV6-5, with D perhaps matching TRBD2 (5 bases). The germline V gene has CDR1 MNHEY and CDR2 SVGAGI. This CDR3 comprises 13 residues. V was shortened by 6 bases and J by 7 bases, with 16 bases between the two germline ends. CDR3 sequence: CASRAQQRDEQYF. As DNA, the CDR3 is TGTGCCAGCAGGGCTCAACAGAGGGATGAGCAGTACTTC.

The chain carries TRBV2 and TRBJ2-2; weak D call: TRBD1 (6 bases). With 6 bases removed from V and 4 bases from J, the gap between germline ends came to 24 bases. Per the germline V gene, CDR1 is SNHLY and CDR2 is FYNNEI. The CDR3 is 18 amino acids. The CDR3 sequence: CASSAGTPVWGATGELFF. The CDR3 bases are TGTGCCAGCAGCGCCGGGACACCCGTTTGGGGAGCCACCGGGGAGCTGTTTTTT.

This clone was counted between two and nine times. The J gene is TRBJ2-3, the V gene TRBV6-4; D might be TRBD1 (6 bases). The germline V gene has CDR1 MRHNA and CDR2 SNTAGT. The ends were cut back, 4 bases at V and 2 bases at J, with 7 bases in the middle. There are 13 residues in the CDR3. The CDR3 here is CASSGTDTDTQYF. CDR3 in DNA: TGTGCCAGCAGTGGGACAGACACAGATACGCAGTATTTT.

This rearrangement joins TRBV29-1 to TRBJ2-3, with 9 positions matching TRBD2. The CDR3 sequence is 15 residues long. Trimming at V came to 0 bases and at J to 5 bases, leaving 6 bases not matched to a gene. Per the germline V gene, CDR1 is SQVTM and CDR2 is ANQGSEA. The CDR3 region has the DNA TGCAGCGTTGAAGACGCGGGGGGGCGTGGAGATACGCAGTATTTT. Encoded protein: CSVEDAGGRGDTQYF.

The chain uses TRBV7-2 and TRBJ2-3; TRBD2 might be the D (5 bases). V shed 4 bases and J shed 7 bases, with 18 bases lying between them. CDR1 SGHTA and CDR2 FQGNSA come from the germline V gene. There are 15 residues in the CDR3. Written as DNA, the CDR3 is TGTGCCAGCAGCTCGCACGGCTCAGAGGGTAATACGCAGTATTTT. Residues: CASSSHGSEGNTQYF.

The genes are TRBV2 and TRBJ2-3; TRBD2 aligns across 9 bases. Trimming cost V 7 bases and J 4 bases; bases outside gene matches: 6. CDR3 length: 14 amino acids. Germline V gene sequence: CDR1 SNHLY, CDR2 FYNNEI. For the CDR3, the DNA is TGTGCCAGCAACTTAGCGGGGGAGGCAGATACGCAGTATTTT. This sequence encodes CASNLAGEADTQYF.

The J gene is TRBJ1-2, the V gene TRBV10-3; 10 bases align to TRBD1. V gave up 4 bases and J gave up 8 bases; unmatched junction bases: 7. Germline CDR1 is ENHRY and CDR2 is SYGVKD. The CDR3 consists of 14 residues. This chain's CDR3 is CAISAGGQGRGYTF. Written as DNA, the CDR3 is TGTGCCATCAGTGCTGGGGGACAGGGGAGGGGCTACACCTTC.

This chain connects TRBV29-1 to TRBJ2-3; 7 positions agree with TRBD1. Germline V CDR1 and CDR2: SQVTM, ANQGSEA. This CDR3 comprises 12 residues. The ends lost 3 bases at V and 11 bases at J; junction bases unmatched: 8. The CDR3 region is CSVDSQGVGQYF. The CDR3, as DNA: TGCAGCGTTGACAGCCAGGGGGTCGGGCAGTATTTT.

This chain connects TRBV6-5 to TRBJ1-2, with TRBD1 identical over 11 bases. Germline loops: CDR1 MNHEY, CDR2 SVGAGI. This CDR3 is 14 amino acids long. V trimming: 6 bases; J trimming: 5 bases; junction bases outside the gene matches: 5. The CDR3 nucleotides are TGTGCCAGCAGATCGGGACAGGGGGTTTATGGCTACACCTTC. The encoded protein is CASRSGQGVYGYTF.

The chain couples TRBV2 to TRBJ1-5, with no clear D. V lost 3 bases to trimming and J lost 5 bases, with 11 bases between them. Germline loops: CDR1 SNHLY, CDR2 FYNNEI. The CDR3 length is 14 residues. CDR3 region: CASSDRSGDQPQHF. The CDR3 DNA is TGTGCCAGCAGTGACAGGTCGGGAGATCAGCCCCAGCATTTT.

This clone has just one count. The chain employs TRBV7-2 and TRBJ1-5; 8 bases are a match to TRBD1. Germline CDR1 and CDR2: SGHTA and FQGNSA. The length of the CDR3 is 15 residues. V shed 5 bases, J shed 6 bases, and the junction held 9 bases outside the gene matches. In nucleotides, the CDR3 is TGTGCCAGCAGCCCGGACAGGGCGCTGGGTCAGCCCCAGCATTTT. Translated: CASSPDRALGQPQHF.

Only a few counts were recorded for this clone. This chain joins TRBV27 and TRBJ1-6, with D possibly being TRBD1 (6 bases). The CDR3 is made up of 13 amino acids. Trimming stripped 5 bases from V and 8 bases from J, with 10 bases between. From germline, CDR1 is MNHEY and CDR2 SMNVEV (reference sequence). Here the CDR3 reads CASSRGIDSPLHF. The DNA for the CDR3 is TGTGCCAGCAGTAGGGGGATCGATTCACCCCTCCACTTT.

This rearrangement joins TRBV9 to TRBJ2-3; 7 bases align to TRBD2. Germline V lookup: CDR1 SGDLS, CDR2 YYNGEE. V shed 0 bases, J shed 6 bases, and the junction held 7 bases outside the gene matches. The CDR3 totals 15 residues. The CDR3 loop reads CASSVVGTNSDTQYF. The CDR3 nucleotides are TGTGCCAGCAGCGTAGTGGGGACTAATTCCGATACGCAGTATTTT.

The sample holds one count of this clone. This chain joins TRBV11-3 and TRBJ2-1; D possibly corresponds to TRBD2 (5 bases). CDR1 is SGHNT and CDR2 is YENEEA in the germline V gene. The CDR3 is 15 residues long. V lost 2 bases and J lost 6, with 14 bases in between. CDR3 nucleotide sequence: TGTGCCAGCAGCTTATCTACGGGATCCGGCAATGAGCAGTTCTTC. It encodes CASSLSTGSGNEQFF.

The chain links TRBV5-6 to TRBJ1-2, with 8 bases identical to TRBD1. The CDR3 contains 12 residues. Unmatched junction bases numbered 0, after V lost 4 bases and J lost 4 bases. In germline, CDR1 is SGHDT, CDR2 YYEEEE. The CDR3 spells CASSGQGYGYTF. The CDR3 nucleotides are TGTGCCAGCAGCGGACAGGGCTATGGCTACACCTTC.

The chain employs TRBV14 and TRBJ2-7, with 7 bases aligning to TRBD1. Germline values: CDR1 SGHDN, CDR2 FVKESK. The CDR3 has 13 residues. The V segment lost 4 bases and the J segment 8 bases; nucleotides outside the gene matches: 8. CDR3 sequence (DNA): TGTGCCAGCAGCCCCCACCGACAGGGAAAGCAGTACTTC. Protein sequence: CASSPHRQGKQYF.

This chain uses TRBV6-5 with TRBJ2-7; 8 bases map to TRBD2. Germline trimming cut 0 bases from V and 3 bases from J; bases unmatched to any gene: 1. This CDR3 has 14 amino acids. Germline V gene data show CDR1 as MNHEY and CDR2 as SVGAGI. In nucleotides, the CDR3 is TGTGCCAGCAGTTACTCAACTAGCGGCTACGAGCAGTACTTC. Translation gives CASSYSTSGYEQYF.

This clone was detected many times. J is TRBJ2-1 and V is TRBV11-2, with a tentative D call TRBD2 (5 bases). V lost 5 bases, J lost 12 bases, and 17 bases lay in between. The CDR3 sequence is 13 residues long. Germline CDR1 reads SGHAT; CDR2 reads FQNNGV. The CDR3 DNA is TGTGCCAGCAGCCGTTTGGTGGGCCGGGGGCAGTTCTTC. Translated, it gives CASSRLVGRGQFF.